This TCR beta chain was recovered during a study of blood T cell repertoires in COVID-19. Study summary: The samples span acute and convalescent COVID-19 from the United States, Italy and Spain.

V lost 3 bases and J 15 bases, leaving 15 bases between the germline ends. Germline V CDR1 and CDR2: SGHDN, FVKESK. The CDR3 covers 12 residues. TCRdb keeps only in-frame clones here, not all; method: immunoSEQ multiplex PCR. In the table there are 60,000 to 65,000 clones, roughly 71% of which are singletons. Sequencing was carried out using peripheral blood. The chain joins TRBV14 to TRBJ2-1; the D gene is possibly TRBD1 (6 bases). This TCR was recovered from a human donor in a cohort sampled during active COVID-19. The CDR3 DNA is TGTGCCAGCAGCCAGGATCCAGGGGTACGGTTCTTC. It codes for CASSQDPGVRFF. Full variable domain (outside the CDR3, taken from reference TRBV14 and TRBJ2-1): EAGVTQFPSHSVIEKGQTVTLRCDPISGHDNLYWYRRVMGKEIKFLLHFVKESKQDESGMPNNRFLAERTGGTYSTLKVQPAELEDSGVYFCASSQDPGVRFFGPGTRLTVL.